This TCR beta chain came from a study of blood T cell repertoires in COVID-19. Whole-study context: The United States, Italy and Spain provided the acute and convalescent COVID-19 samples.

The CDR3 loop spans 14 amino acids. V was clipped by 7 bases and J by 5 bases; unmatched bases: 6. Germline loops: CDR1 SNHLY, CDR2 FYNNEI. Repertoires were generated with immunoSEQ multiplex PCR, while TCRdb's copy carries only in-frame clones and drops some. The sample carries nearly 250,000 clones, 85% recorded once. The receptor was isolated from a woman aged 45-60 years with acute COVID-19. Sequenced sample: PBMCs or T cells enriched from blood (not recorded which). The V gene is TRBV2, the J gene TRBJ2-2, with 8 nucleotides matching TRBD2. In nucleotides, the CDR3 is TGTGCCAGCATATCACTAGCGGAAACCGGGGAGCTGTTTTTT. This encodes CASISLAETGELFF. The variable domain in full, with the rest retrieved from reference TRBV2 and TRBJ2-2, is EPEVTQTPSHQVTQMGQEVILRCVPISNHLYFYWYRQILGQKVEFLVSFYNNEISEKSEIFDDQFSVERPDGSNFTLKIRSTKLEDSAMYFCASISLAETGELFFGEGSRLTVL.